Presented here are 6 T cell receptor beta chains from one specimen sequenced in a study of T cell responses to AZD1222 COVID-19 vaccine (dated by TCRdb to 2020 to 2022). Libraries came from the immunoSEQ multiplex PCR assay. TCRdb limited this immuneACCESS table to in-frame rearrangements with V and J called. A share of clones is missing; checked studies link under half to unresolved V genes, and the rest is unexplained. In all, the sample holds 150,000 to 200,000 clones, and around 90% of those were seen once. The top ten clones comprise roughly 2% of the sample. Taken with the paper, the label for time point translates to: about 28 days (+/-7) after the second vaccine dose. The sequencing here drew on peripheral blood, taken 28 days after the second AZD1222 dose. The receptors derive from an adult who received the AZD1222 COVID-19 vaccine.

The J gene is TRBJ1-1, the V gene TRBV3-1 (or the pseudogene TRBV3-2); D unresolved. The CDR3 contains 15 residues. The V end was cut by 2 bases, the J end by 6 bases, with 16 bases between. From germline, CDR1 is LGHDT and CDR2 YNNKEL (reference sequence). The CDR3: CASSQSLGLPSEAFF. In DNA, the CDR3 is TGTGCCAGCAGCCAATCCTTAGGTTTACCGTCTGAAGCTTTCTTT.

The chain employs TRBV27 and TRBJ2-7; possibly TRBD1 or TRBD2 for D (5 bases each). Germline V gene lookup returns CDR1 MNHEY and CDR2 SMNVEV (reference sequence). The CDR3 runs 14 residues. Trimming stripped 4 bases from V and 1 base from J, with 11 bases between. The CDR3: CASSWDGPSYEQYF. CDR3 bases: TGTGCCAGCAGTTGGGACGGCCCGTCCTACGAGCAGTACTTC.

This chain joins TRBV30 and TRBJ1-4; D is ambiguous. The length of the CDR3 is 13 residues. V was clipped by 0 bases and J by 2 bases, with 4 bases between them. CDR1 is GTSNPN, CDR2 SVGIG, per germline (reference sequence). This CDR3 reads CAWSVGTNEKLFF. In DNA form, the CDR3 reads TGTGCCTGGAGTGTGGGGACTAATGAAAAACTGTTTTTT.

The rearrangement joins TRBV7-2 to TRBJ1-3; 7 bases align to TRBD1. Germline CDR1 and CDR2: SGHTA and FQGNSA. V shed 4 bases and J 4 bases; nucleotides not matched to a gene: 1. The CDR3 runs 13 residues. The CDR3 nucleotides read TGTGCCAGCAGCTCGGGACAGGGAAACACCATATATTTT. Amino acid sequence: CASSSGQGNTIYF.

J is TRBJ1-5 and V is TRBV2; 9 nucleotides align to TRBD1. Germline V gene sequence: CDR1 SNHLY, CDR2 FYNNEI. V shed 6 bases and J 3 bases; nucleotides not matched to a gene: 12. The CDR3 contains 17 residues. The chain's CDR3 is CASSYRDRAILNQPQHF. The DNA of the CDR3 is TGTGCCAGCAGCTACCGGGACAGGGCAATCCTCAATCAGCCCCAGCATTTT.

A single count supports this clone. The rearrangement links TRBV18 to TRBJ2-1; possibly TRBD2 for D (5 bases). Looked up from germline, CDR1 is KGHSH and CDR2 is LQKENI. The CDR3 has 13 amino acids. The V and J ends lost 6 bases and 7 bases respectively, with 13 bases between them. CDR3 sequence (DNA): TGTGCCAGCTCCTTGGAGGAGTGGAATGAGCAGTTCTTC. Translating gives CASSLEEWNEQFF.